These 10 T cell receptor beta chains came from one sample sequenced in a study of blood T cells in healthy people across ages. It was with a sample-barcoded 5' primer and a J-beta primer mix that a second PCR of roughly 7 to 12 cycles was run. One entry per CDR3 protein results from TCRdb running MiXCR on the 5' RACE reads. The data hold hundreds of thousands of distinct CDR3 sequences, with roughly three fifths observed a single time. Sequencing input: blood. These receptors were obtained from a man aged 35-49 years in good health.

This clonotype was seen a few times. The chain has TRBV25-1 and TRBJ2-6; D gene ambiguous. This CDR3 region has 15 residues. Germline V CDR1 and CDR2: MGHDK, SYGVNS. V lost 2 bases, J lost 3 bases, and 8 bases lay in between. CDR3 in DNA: TGTGCCAGCAGTGAAGGCAGGCTTGGGGCCAACGTCCTGACTTTC. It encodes CASSEGRLGANVLTF.

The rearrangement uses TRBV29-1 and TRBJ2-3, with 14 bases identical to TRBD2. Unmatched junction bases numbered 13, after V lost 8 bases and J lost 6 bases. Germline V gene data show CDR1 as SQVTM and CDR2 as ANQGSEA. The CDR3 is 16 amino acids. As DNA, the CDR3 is TGCAGCTTAGATGGACTAGCGGGGGGATCCTGGGATACGCAGTATTTT. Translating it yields CSLDGLAGGSWDTQYF.

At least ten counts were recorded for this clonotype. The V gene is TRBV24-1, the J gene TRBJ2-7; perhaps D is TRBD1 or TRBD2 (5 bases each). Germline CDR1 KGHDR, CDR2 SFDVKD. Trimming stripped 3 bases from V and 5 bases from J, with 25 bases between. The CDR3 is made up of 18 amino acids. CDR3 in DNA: TGTGCCACCAGTGATCGGACAAGGGACCGGAGTAAGCCGAACGAGCAGTACTTC. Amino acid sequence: CATSDRTRDRSKPNEQYF.

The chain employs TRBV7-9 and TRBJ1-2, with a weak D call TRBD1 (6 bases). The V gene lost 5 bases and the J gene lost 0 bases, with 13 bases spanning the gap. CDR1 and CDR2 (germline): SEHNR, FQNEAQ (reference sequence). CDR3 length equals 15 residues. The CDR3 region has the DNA TGTGCCAGCAGCCTCTGGACAGAGACTAACTATGGCTACACCTTC. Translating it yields CASSLWTETNYGYTF.

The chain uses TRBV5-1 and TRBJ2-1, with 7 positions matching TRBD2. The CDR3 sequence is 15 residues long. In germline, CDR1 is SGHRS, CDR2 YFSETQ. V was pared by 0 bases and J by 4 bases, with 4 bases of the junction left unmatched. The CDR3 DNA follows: TGCGCCAGCAGCTTGGCCTGGCGGGGGTACAATGAGCAGTTCTTC. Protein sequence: CASSLAWRGYNEQFF.

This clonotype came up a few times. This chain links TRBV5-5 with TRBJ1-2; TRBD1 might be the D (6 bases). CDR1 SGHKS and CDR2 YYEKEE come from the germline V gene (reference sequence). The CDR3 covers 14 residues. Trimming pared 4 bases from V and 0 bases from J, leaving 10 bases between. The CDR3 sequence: CASSPEGANYGYTF. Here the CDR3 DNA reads TGTGCCAGCAGCCCGGAGGGGGCTAACTATGGCTACACCTTC. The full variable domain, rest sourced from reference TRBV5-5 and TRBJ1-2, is DAGVTQSPTHLIKTRGQQVTLRCSPISGHKSVSWYQQVLGQGPQFIFQYYEKEERGRGNFPDRFSARQFPNYSSELNVNALLLGDSALYLCASSPEGANYGYTFGSGTRLTVV.

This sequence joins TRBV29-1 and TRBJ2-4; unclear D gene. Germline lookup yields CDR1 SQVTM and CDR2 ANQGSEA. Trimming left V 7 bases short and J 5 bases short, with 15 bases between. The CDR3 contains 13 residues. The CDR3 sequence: CSAKRPGENIQYF. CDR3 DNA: TGCAGCGCGAAAAGACCAGGAGAAAACATTCAGTACTTC.

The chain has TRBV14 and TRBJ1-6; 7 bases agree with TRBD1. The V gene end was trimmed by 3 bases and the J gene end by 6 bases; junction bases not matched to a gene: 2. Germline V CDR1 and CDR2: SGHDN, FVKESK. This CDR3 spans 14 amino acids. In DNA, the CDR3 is TGTGCCAGCAGCCAGGGACAGCTTAATTCACCCCTCCACTTT. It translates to CASSQGQLNSPLHF.

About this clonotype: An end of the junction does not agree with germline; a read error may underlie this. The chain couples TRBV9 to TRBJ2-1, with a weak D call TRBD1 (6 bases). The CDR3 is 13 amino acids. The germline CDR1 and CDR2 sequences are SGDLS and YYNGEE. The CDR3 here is CASSIPQGSEQLF. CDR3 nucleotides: TGTGCCAGCAGCATCCCTCAGGGGTCTGAGCAGTTATTC.

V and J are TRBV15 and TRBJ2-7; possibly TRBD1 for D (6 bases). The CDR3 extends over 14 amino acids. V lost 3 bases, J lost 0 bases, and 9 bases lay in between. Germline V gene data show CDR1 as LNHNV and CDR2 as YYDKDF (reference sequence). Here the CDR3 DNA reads TGTGCCACCAGCAGCCGGGACAACTCCTACGAGCAGTACTTC. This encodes CATSSRDNSYEQYF.